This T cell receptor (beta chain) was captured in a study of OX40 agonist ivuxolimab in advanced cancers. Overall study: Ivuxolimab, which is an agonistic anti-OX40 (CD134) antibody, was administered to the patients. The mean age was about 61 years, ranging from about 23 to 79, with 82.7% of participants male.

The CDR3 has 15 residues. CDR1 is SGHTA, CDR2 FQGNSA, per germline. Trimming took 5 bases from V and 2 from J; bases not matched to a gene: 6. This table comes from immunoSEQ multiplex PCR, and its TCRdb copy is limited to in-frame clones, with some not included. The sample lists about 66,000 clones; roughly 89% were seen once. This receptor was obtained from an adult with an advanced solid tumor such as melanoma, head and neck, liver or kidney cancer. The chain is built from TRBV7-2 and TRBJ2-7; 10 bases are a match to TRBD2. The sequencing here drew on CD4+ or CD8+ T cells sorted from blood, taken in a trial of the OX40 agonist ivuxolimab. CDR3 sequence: CASSRAGTSAYEQYF. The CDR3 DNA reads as TGTGCCAGCAGCCGAGCCGGGACTAGCGCCTACGAGCAGTACTTC.